This TCR beta chain comes out of a study of beta chain features in type 1 diabetes. On the study more broadly: Across all samples, some 110 million sorted cells were examined.

cDNA synthesis used the whole RNA isolate, giving expressed TCRB sequences. Sequenced by immunoSEQ multiplex PCR; TCRdb stores in-frame clones only, minus some. Seen here are some 900,000 clones, about a sixth observed once, and the top ten hold 0.02% to 0.03%. The CDR3 contains 15 residues. V was pared by 2 bases and J by 0 bases, with 10 bases between. The germline gives CDR1 MNHEY, CDR2 SVGAGI. A word on this clone: Its target is unknown.

General study points: Reduced insertions and increased deletions marked VDJ junctions in type 1 diabetes patients.

The origin of this receptor is a young woman in good health. The gene calls are TRBV6-5 and TRBJ1-1; D perhaps matches TRBD1 (5 bases). Sequenced sample: naive CD4+ T cells from blood. Here the CDR3 DNA reads TGTGCCAGCAGTTACCGGGGCAGAGTGAACACTGAAGCTTTCTTT. Encoded protein: CASSYRGRVNTEAFF.